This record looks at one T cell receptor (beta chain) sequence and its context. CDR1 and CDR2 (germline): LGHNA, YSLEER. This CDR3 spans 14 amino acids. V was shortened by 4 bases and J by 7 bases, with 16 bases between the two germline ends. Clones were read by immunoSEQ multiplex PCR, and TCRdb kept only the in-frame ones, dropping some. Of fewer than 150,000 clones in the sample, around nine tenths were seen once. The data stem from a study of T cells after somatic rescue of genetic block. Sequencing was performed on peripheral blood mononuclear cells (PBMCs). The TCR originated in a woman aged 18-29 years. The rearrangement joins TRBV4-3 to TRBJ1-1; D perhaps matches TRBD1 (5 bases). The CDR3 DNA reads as TGCGCCAGCAGCCGGACCTCGGGACGCGATGAAGCTTTCTTT. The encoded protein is CASSRTSGRDEAFF.